The present TCR beta chain was sequenced within a study of cytomegalovirus exposure and HLA in healthy donors. Comment on this clone: Its antigen is unknown.

The PCR had 60 Vbeta and 13 Jbeta primers. Data came from immunoSEQ multiplex PCR; TCRdb stores just in-frame clones and leaves some out. The sample records under 200,000 clones, approximately 67% being singletons. The length of the CDR3 is 15 residues. The germline V gene has CDR1 SGHNT and CDR2 YYREEE (reference sequence). Trimming at V came to 0 bases and at J to 4 bases, leaving 4 bases not matched to a gene. Findings and caveats of the study: In a later analysis, V- and J-gene trimming of beta chains associated with a DCLRE1C missense variant, replicated independently.

The receptor comes from a woman under 30 in good health and CMV-seropositive. The chain is built from TRBV5-4 and TRBJ2-7; 10 bases align to TRBD2. The sequenced sample consisted of PBMCs. CDR3 loop: CASSLVGSGGYEQYF. For the CDR3, the DNA is TGTGCCAGCAGCTTGGTGGGTAGCGGGGGGTACGAGCAGTACTTC.